Each of the 15 T cell receptor beta chains below was sequenced from the same sample in a study of T-cell reconstitution after alpha-beta-depleted transplantation in children. TCRbeta library construction was performed incorporating unique molecular identifiers. TCRdb processed the PCR reads anew with MiXCR; each CDR3 protein has one entry. The data hold approximately 350,000 distinct CDR3 sequences, with roughly 16% observed a single time. The sample consisted of PBMCs, mostly from graft donor cells, taken 360 days after TCRalphabeta/CD19-depleted stem cell transplant. These receptors came from a male patient aged 2 to 9 who had a stem cell transplant for acute lymphoblastic leukemia, so the T cells may come from the graft donor.

V gene TRBV6-5 combines with J gene TRBJ2-1; D perhaps matches TRBD1 (6 bases). From germline, CDR1 is MNHEY and CDR2 SVGAGI. Trimming removed 2 bases at V and 0 bases at J, with 20 bases between. This CDR3 region has 19 residues. The CDR3 DNA follows: TGTGCCAGCAGTTACGCGCTAGGGACAAGGCCGAGCTCCTACAATGAGCAGTTCTTC. Translating it yields CASSYALGTRPSSYNEQFF.

This clonotype was recorded at least ten times. V and J are TRBV25-1 and TRBJ2-7; D is ambiguous. This CDR3 is built from 16 residues. V was cut by 1 base and J by 0 bases, with 13 bases left in between. Germline V CDR1 and CDR2: MGHDK, SYGVNS. The CDR3 region is CASSELYGRGSYEQYF. Written as DNA, the CDR3 is TGTGCCAGCAGTGAATTGTACGGACGTGGCTCCTACGAGCAGTACTTC.

This clonotype was counted only a few times. The chain joins TRBV5-1 to TRBJ2-1; D tentatively fits TRBD1 or TRBD2 (5 bases each). Germline CDR1 is SGHRS and CDR2 is YFSETQ. Trimming left V 7 bases short and J 3 bases short, with 17 bases between. The length of the CDR3 is 15 residues. The CDR3, as DNA: TGCGCCAGCGGCCGCCGGGACGGGTACTACAATGAGCAGTTCTTC. Its translation is CASGRRDGYYNEQFF.

This clonotype occurred many times. The genes are TRBV24-1 and TRBJ2-5; 7 bases match TRBD1. The germline gives CDR1 KGHDR, CDR2 SFDVKD. Trimming took 3 bases from V and 1 from J; bases not matched to a gene: 7. The CDR3 consists of 16 residues. The CDR3 DNA reads TGTGCCACCAGTGATAATAGGGGGCATGGCCAAGAGACCCAGTACTTC. Amino acids: CATSDNRGHGQETQYF.

The V gene is TRBV3-1, the J gene TRBJ2-7; D possibly matches TRBD1 or TRBD2 (5 bases each). This CDR3 comprises 17 residues. CDR1 and CDR2 (germline): LGHDT, YNNKEL (reference sequence). V was clipped by 3 bases and J by 2 bases, with 20 bases between them. The CDR3: CASSHFPTYGAAYEQYF. In DNA, the CDR3 is TGTGCCAGCAGCCATTTTCCCACTTACGGGGCTGCCTACGAGCAGTACTTC.

The V and J genes are TRBV11-2 and TRBJ2-3; TRBD2 might be the D (5 bases). The V gene's germline CDR1 is SGHAT and CDR2 FQNNGV. The CDR3 runs 17 residues. V gave up 0 bases and J gave up 0 bases, with 13 bases separating them. The CDR3 here is CASSLDFWLASTDTQYF. The CDR3 nucleotides are TGTGCCAGCAGCTTAGACTTTTGGCTAGCTAGCACAGATACGCAGTATTTT.

This clonotype was counted ten times or more. The genes are TRBV11-2 and TRBJ1-6, with a weak D call TRBD1 (6 bases). With 1 base removed from V and 6 bases from J, the gap between germline ends came to 10 bases. The CDR3 spans 15 residues. Germline CDR1 SGHAT, CDR2 FQNNGV. This CDR3 reads CASSLGTGPNSPLHF. The CDR3 coding sequence is TGTGCCAGCAGCTTAGGCACAGGGCCTAATTCACCCCTCCACTTT. Looking up the rest from reference TRBV11-2 and TRBJ1-6 gives the full variable domain: EAGVAQSPRYKIIEKRQSVAFWCNPISGHATLYWYQQILGQGPKLLIQFQNNGVVDDSQLPKDRFSAERLKGVDSTLKIQPAKLEDSAVYLCASSLGTGPNSPLHFGNGTRLTVT.

V is TRBV21-1 and J is TRBJ2-2. TRBV21-1 counts as a pseudogene. CDR3 length equals 11 residues. The CDR3 DNA is TGTGCGCGAGGTGGGGTCGGGGAGCTGTTTTTT. Translated: CARGGVGELFF.

This clonotype was observed a handful of times. The chain links TRBV29-1 to TRBJ2-2; 7 nucleotides line up with TRBD2. The CDR3 consists of 14 residues. Germline V lookup: CDR1 SQVTM, CDR2 ANQGSEA. The V gene end was trimmed by 6 bases and the J gene end by 2 bases; junction bases not matched to a gene: 6. CDR3 region: CSVRAGANTGELFF. Written as DNA, the CDR3 is TGCAGCGTCAGGGCGGGAGCCAACACCGGGGAGCTGTTTTTT.

For this clonotype: At one end the junction does not follow the germline gene, possibly because of a read error. The chain couples TRBV29-1 to TRBJ2-2; possibly TRBD1 for D (6 bases). Looked up from germline, CDR1 is SQVTM and CDR2 is ANQGSEA. The CDR3 extends over 15 amino acids. DNA of the CDR3: TGCAGCGTTGACTCCGCAGGGGAGTACACCTGGGAGCTGTTTTTT. Translation gives CSVDSAGEYTWELFF.

The chain carries TRBV29-1 and TRBJ2-7; the D call may be TRBD1 or TRBD2 (5 bases each). The CDR3 has 12 residues. Deletions cut 7 bases from V and 2 bases from J, with 12 bases between. Per the germline V gene, CDR1 is SQVTM and CDR2 is ANQGSEA. CDR3 residues: CSARDPAYEQYF. CDR3 coding DNA: TGCAGCGCCCGGGACCCGGCCTACGAGCAGTACTTC.

The rearrangement joins TRBV18 to TRBJ2-1; D call uncertain. The length of the CDR3 is 12 residues. V lost 2 bases to trimming and J lost 7 bases, with 6 bases between them. CDR1 KGHSH and CDR2 LQKENI come from the germline V gene. The CDR3 bases are TGTGCCAGCTCACCAAGCTTGAATGAGCAGTTCTTC. Its protein is CASSPSLNEQFF.

In its sample, this clonotype was seen many times. This rearrangement joins TRBV28 to TRBJ2-3; 8 bases align to TRBD1. V was pared by 3 bases and J by 2 bases, with 7 bases of the junction left unmatched. CDR3 length: 16 residues. Germline V lookup: CDR1 MDHEN, CDR2 SYDVKM. The CDR3 loop reads CASSFPRDRYTDTQYF. The CDR3 DNA is TGTGCCAGCAGTTTCCCCCGGGACAGGTACACAGATACGCAGTATTTT.

The chain is built from TRBV4-3 and TRBJ2-2; the match to TRBD2 covers 11 bases. The V and J ends lost 0 bases and 6 bases, in that order; junction bases with no gene match: 9. Looked up from germline, CDR1 is LGHNA and CDR2 is YSLEER. This CDR3 is 18 amino acids long. The CDR3 is CASSQDLLAGVGAGELFF. CDR3 DNA sequence: TGCGCCAGCAGCCAAGATCTACTAGCGGGAGTCGGCGCCGGGGAGCTGTTTTTT.

This clonotype was seen only a few times. The chain recombines TRBV6-5 with TRBJ2-7, with 7 bases identical to TRBD1. The trim removed 5 bases at V and 0 bases at J, leaving 10 bases unmatched. In germline, CDR1 is MNHEY, CDR2 SVGAGI. The CDR3 extends over 16 amino acids. CDR3 bases: TGTGCCAGCAGTAACCCCGACAGGGTCCTCTCCTACGAGCAGTACTTC. Encoded protein: CASSNPDRVLSYEQYF.